This TCR beta chain was captured in a study of shared clonotypes between healthy human individuals. Overall study context: Three men and a couple of women, aged 18 to 49, were donors.

This CDR3 is 14 amino acids long. CDR1 and CDR2 (germline): SGDLS, YYNGEE. The V end was cut by 4 bases, the J end by 0 bases, with 8 bases between. Here immunoSEQ multiplex PCR was the method, and the copy in TCRdb shows in-frame clones only, minus some. The sample has approximately 470,000 clones, 81% seen once. To note about this clone: The sample contains more than one DNA sequence encoding this CDR3.

Every contributor of samples was a Caucasian grown-up residing in Nashville, Tennessee. The TCR comes from a woman aged 40 to 50 in good health. Some clones in this sample may be carry-over from other donors' samples. The chain employs TRBV9 and TRBJ1-3; D remains unclear. The sequencing input was PBMCs. The DNA of the CDR3 is TGTGCCAGCAGCAGCCGTAGCTCTGGAAACACCATATATTTT. Protein sequence: CASSSRSSGNTIYF.